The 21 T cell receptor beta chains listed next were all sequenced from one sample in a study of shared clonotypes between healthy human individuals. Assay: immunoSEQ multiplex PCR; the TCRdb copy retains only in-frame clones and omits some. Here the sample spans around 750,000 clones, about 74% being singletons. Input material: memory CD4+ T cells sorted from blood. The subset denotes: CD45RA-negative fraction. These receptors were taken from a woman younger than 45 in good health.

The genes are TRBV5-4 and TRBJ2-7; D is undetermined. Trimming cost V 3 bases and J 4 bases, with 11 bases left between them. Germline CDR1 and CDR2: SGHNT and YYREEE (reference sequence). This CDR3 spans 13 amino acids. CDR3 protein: CASSWPGGYEQYF. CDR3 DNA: TGTGCCAGCAGCTGGCCCGGTGGGTACGAGCAGTACTTC.

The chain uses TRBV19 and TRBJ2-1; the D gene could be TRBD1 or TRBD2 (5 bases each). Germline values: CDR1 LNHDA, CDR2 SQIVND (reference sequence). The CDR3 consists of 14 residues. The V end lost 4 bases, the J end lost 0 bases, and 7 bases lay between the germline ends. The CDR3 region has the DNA TGTGCCAGTAGTACCGGGGCCTCCTACAATGAGCAGTTCTTC. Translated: CASSTGASYNEQFF.

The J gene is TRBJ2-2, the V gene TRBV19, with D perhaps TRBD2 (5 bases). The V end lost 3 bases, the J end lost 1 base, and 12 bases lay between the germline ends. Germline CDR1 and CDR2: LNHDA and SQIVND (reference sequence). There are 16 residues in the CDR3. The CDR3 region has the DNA TGTGCCAGTAGTATTCCGGGGAGATTGAACACCGGGGAGCTGTTTTTT. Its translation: CASSIPGRLNTGELFF.

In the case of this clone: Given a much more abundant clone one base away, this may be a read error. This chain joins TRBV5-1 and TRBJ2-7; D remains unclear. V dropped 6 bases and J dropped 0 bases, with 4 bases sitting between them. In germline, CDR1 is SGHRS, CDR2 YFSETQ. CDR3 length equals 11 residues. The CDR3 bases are TGCGCCAGCACCACCTCCTACGAGCAGTACTTC. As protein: CASTTSYEQYF.

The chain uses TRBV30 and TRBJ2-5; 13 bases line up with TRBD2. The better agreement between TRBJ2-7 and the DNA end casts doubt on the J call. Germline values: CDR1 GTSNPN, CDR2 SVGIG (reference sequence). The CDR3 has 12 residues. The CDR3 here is CAWGLAGVEQYF. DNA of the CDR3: TGTGCCTGGGGACTAGCGGGAGTCGAGCAGTACTTC.

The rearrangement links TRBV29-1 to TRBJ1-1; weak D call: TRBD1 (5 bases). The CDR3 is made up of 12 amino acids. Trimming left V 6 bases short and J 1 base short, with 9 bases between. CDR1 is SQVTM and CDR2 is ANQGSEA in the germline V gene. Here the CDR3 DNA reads TGCAGCGTCAGCACAGGGAACACTGAAGCTTTCTTT. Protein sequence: CSVSTGNTEAFF.

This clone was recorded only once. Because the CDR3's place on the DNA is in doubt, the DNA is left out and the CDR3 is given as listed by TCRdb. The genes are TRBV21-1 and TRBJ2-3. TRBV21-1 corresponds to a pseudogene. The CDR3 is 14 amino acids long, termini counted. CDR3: CASSVGDGADTQYF.

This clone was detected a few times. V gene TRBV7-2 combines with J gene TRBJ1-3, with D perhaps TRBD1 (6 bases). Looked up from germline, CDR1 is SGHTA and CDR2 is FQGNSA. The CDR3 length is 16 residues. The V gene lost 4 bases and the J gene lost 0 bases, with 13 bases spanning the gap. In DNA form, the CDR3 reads TGTGCCAGCAGCTCGAGGACAGTCACCTCTGGAAACACCATATATTTT. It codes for CASSSRTVTSGNTIYF.

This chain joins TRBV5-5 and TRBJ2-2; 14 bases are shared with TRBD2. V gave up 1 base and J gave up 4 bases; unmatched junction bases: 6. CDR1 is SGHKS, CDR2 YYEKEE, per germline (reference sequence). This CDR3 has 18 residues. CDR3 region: CASSLRLAGGPGTGELFF. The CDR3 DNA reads TGTGCCAGCAGCTTGCGACTAGCGGGAGGGCCAGGCACCGGGGAGCTGTTTTTT.

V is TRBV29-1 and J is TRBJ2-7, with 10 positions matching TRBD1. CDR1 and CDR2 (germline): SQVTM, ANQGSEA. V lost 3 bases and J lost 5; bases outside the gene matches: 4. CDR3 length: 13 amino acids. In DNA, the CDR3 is TGCAGCGTTGAGGGACAGGGGTTCAACGAGCAGTACTTC. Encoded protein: CSVEGQGFNEQYF.

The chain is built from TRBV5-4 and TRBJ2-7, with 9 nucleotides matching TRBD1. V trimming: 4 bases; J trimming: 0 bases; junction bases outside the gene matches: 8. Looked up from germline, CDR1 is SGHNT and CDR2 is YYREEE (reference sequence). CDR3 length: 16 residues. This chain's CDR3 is CASSPGQGLLSYEQYF. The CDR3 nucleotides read TGTGCCAGCAGCCCGGGACAGGGCTTGCTCTCCTACGAGCAGTACTTC.

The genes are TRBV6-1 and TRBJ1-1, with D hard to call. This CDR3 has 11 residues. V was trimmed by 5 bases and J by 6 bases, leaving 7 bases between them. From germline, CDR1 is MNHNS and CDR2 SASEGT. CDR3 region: CASSPDPEAFF. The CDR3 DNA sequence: TGTGCCAGCAGTCCCGATCCTGAAGCTTTCTTT.

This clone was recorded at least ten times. The CDR3 bases are TGTGCCTGGAGTCCACCTAGCGGGAGAGGCGATGAGCAGTTCTTC. As protein: CAWSPPSGRGDEQFF. The chain is built from TRBV30 and TRBJ2-1; 10 bases are a match to TRBD2. This CDR3 comprises 15 residues. V was pared by 2 bases and J by 8 bases, with 9 bases of the junction left unmatched. The germline V gene encodes CDR1 GTSNPN and CDR2 SVGIG (reference sequence).

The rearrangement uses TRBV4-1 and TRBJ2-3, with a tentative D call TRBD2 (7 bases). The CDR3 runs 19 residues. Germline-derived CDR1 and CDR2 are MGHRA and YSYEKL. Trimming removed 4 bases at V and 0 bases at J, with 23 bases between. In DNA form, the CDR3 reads TGCGCCAGCAGCCCGGCCCTTGTGGGGGGGCTGGGGAGCACAGATACGCAGTATTTT. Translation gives CASSPALVGGLGSTDTQYF.

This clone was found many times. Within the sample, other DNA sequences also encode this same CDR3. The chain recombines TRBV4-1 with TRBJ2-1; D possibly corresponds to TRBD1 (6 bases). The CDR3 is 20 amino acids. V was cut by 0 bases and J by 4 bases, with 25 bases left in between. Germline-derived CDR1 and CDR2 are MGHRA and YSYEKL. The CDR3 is CASSQDRFTGTTNRYNEQFF. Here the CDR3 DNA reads TGCGCCAGCAGCCAAGACCGATTCACCGGGACAACCAACCGGTACAATGAGCAGTTCTTC.

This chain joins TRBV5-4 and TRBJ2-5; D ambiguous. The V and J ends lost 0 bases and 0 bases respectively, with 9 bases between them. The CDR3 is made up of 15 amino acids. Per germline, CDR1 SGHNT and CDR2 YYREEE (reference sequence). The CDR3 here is CASSLALGNQETQYF. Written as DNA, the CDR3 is TGTGCCAGCAGCTTGGCCCTGGGGAACCAAGAGACCCAGTACTTC.

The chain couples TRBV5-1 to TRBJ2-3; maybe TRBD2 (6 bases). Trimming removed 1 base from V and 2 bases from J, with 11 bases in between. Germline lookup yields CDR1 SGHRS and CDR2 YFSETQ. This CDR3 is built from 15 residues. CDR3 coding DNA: TGCGCCAGCAGCTTGCTCCGGACTAACACAGATACGCAGTATTTT. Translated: CASSLLRTNTDTQYF. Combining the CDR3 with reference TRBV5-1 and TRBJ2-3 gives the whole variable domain KAGVTQTPRYLIKTRGQQVTLSCSPISGHRSVSWYQQTPGQGLQFLFEYFSETQRNKGNFPGRFSGRQFSNSRSEMNVSTLELGDSALYLCASSLLRTNTDTQYFGPGTRLTVL.

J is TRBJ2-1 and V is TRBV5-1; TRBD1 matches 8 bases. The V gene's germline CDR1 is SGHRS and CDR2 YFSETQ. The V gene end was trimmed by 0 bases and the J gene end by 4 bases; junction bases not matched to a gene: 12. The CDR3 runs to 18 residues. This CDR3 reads CASSLGVLGQVAYNEQFF. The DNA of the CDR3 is TGCGCCAGCAGCTTGGGGGTGTTGGGACAGGTTGCGTACAATGAGCAGTTCTTC.

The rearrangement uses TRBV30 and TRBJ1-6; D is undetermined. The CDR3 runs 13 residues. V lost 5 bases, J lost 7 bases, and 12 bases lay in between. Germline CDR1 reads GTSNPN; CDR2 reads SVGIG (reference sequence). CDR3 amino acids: CAWSSQENSPLHF. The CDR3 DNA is TGTGCCTGGTCTTCTCAGGAAAATTCACCCCTCCACTTT.

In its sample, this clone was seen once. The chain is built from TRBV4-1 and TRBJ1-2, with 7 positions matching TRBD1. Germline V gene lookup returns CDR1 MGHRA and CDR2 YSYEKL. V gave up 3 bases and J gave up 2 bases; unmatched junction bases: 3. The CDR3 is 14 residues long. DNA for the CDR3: TGCGCCAGCAGCCAGACGACAGGGAACTATGGCTACACCTTC. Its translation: CASSQTTGNYGYTF.

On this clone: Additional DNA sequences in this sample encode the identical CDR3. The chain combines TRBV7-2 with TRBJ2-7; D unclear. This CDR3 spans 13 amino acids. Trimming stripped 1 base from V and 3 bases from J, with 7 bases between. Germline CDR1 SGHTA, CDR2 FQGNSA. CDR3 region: CASSLGTGYEQYF. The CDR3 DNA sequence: TGTGCCAGCAGCTTAGGAACGGGCTACGAGCAGTACTTC.